This T cell receptor (beta chain) derives from a study of OX40 agonist ivuxolimab in advanced cancers. In the study overall: Ivuxolimab, an antibody that agonizes OX40 (CD134), was administered to the patients. Partial responses were achieved by three patients, one with hepatocellular carcinoma and two with cutaneous melanoma. Hepatocellular carcinoma, melanoma, renal cell or head and neck cancer affected the dose-escalation patients. Study-wide results and caveats: Partial responders dosed at 0.1-3.0 mg/kg displayed clonal expansion ranking among the lowest.

Profiled with immunoSEQ multiplex PCR; TCRdb holds only in-frame clones, not every one. The repertoire consists of about 82,000 clones, with 70% to 90% occurring once and the leading ten covering about 0.8%. To note about this clone: Its antigen remains unidentified.

The length of the CDR3 is 16 residues. Trimming pared 0 bases from V and 5 bases from J, leaving 14 bases between. CDR1 LNHDA and CDR2 SQIVND come from the germline V gene (reference sequence). This receptor was taken from an adult with an advanced solid tumor such as melanoma, head and neck, liver or kidney cancer. The input for sequencing was CD4+ or CD8+ T cells sorted from blood, taken in a trial of the OX40 agonist ivuxolimab. This chain uses TRBV19 with TRBJ1-5; possibly TRBD1 for D (6 bases). This chain's CDR3 is CASSIDRGALDQPQHF. The DNA of the CDR3 is TGTGCCAGTAGTATAGATCGGGGGGCGCTGGATCAGCCCCAGCATTTT.